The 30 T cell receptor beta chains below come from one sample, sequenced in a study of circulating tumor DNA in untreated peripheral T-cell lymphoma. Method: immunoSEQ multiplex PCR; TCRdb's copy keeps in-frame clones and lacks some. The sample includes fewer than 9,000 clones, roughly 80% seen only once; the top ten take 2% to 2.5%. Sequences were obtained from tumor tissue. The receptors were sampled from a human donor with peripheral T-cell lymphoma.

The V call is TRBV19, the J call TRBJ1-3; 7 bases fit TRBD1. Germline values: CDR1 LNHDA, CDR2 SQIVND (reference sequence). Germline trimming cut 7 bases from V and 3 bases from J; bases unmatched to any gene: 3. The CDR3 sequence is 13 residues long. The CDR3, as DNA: TGTGCCAGTACAGGGACAGTTGGAAACACCATATATTTT. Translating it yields CASTGTVGNTIYF.

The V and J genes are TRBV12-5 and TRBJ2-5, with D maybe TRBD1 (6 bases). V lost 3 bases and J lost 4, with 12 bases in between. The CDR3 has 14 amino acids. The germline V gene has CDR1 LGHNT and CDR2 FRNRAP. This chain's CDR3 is CASGLGGRIETQYF. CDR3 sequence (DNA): TGTGCTAGTGGTTTAGGGGGAAGGATAGAGACCCAGTACTTC.

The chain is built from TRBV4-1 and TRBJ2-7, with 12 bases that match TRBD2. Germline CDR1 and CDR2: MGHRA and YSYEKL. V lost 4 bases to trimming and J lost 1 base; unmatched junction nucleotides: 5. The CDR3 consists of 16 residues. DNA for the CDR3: TGCGCCAGCAGCCGAGGGACTAGCGGGCCGTCCTACGAGCAGTACTTC. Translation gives CASSRGTSGPSYEQYF.

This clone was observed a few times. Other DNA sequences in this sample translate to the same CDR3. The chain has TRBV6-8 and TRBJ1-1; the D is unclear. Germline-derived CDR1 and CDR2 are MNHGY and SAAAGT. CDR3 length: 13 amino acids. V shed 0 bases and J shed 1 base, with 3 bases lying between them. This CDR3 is CASSYSRNTEAFF. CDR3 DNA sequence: TGTGCCAGCAGTTACTCAAGGAACACTGAAGCTTTCTTT.

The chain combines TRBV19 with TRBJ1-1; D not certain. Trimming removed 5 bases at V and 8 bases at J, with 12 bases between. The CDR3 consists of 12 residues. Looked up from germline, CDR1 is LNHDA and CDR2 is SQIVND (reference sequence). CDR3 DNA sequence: TGTGCCAGTAGTCTCCGAGGGCTAGAAGCTTTCTTT. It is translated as CASSLRGLEAFF.

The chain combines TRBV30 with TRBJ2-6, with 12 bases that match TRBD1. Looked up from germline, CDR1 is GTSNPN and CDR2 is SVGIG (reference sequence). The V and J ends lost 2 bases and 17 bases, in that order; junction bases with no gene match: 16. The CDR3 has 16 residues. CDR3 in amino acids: CAWSTTSGTGGLGLTF. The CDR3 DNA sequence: TGTGCCTGGAGTACGACCTCCGGGACAGGGGGCTTGGGATTGACTTTC.

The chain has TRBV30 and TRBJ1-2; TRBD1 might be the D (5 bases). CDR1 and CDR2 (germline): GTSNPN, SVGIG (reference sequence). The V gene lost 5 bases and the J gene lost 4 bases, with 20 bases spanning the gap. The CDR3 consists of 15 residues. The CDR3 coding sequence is TGTGCCTGGCTTTTACCAGGGCTTCTATTCTATGGCTACACCTTC. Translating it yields CAWLLPGLLFYGYTF.

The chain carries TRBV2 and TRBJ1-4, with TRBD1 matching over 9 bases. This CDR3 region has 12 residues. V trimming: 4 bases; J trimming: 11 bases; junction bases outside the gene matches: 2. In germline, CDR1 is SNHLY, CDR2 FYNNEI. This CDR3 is CASSGTGDKLFF. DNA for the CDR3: TGTGCCAGCAGTGGGACAGGGGATAAACTGTTTTTT.

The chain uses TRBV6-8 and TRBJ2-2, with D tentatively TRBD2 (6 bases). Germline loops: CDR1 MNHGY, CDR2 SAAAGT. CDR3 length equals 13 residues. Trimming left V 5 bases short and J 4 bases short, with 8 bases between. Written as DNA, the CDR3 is TGTGCCAGCAGTCCGACTAGCACCGGGGAGCTGTTTTTT. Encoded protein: CASSPTSTGELFF.

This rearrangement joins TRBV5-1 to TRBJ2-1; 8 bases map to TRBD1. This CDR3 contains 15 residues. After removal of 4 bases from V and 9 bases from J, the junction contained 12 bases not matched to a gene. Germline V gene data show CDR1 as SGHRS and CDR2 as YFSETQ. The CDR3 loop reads CASSQDRTGLGEQFF. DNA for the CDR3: TGCGCCAGCAGCCAAGATCGGACAGGGTTAGGTGAGCAGTTCTTC.

CDR3 loop: CASSDGLAGETDTQYF. Here the CDR3 DNA reads TGTGCCAGCAGTGACGGGCTAGCGGGGGAGACAGATACGCAGTATTTT. V and J are TRBV2 and TRBJ2-3; TRBD2 aligns across 10 bases. The V gene end was trimmed by 3 bases and the J gene end by 3 bases; junction bases not matched to a gene: 6. Germline CDR1 is SNHLY and CDR2 is FYNNEI. The length of the CDR3 is 16 residues.

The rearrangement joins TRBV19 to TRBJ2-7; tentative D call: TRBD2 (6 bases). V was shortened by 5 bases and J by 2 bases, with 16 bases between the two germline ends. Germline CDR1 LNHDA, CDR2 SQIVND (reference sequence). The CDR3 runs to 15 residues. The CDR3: CASSSPGTEPYEQYF. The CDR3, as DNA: TGTGCCAGTAGTTCCCCCGGGACTGAACCCTACGAGCAGTACTTC.

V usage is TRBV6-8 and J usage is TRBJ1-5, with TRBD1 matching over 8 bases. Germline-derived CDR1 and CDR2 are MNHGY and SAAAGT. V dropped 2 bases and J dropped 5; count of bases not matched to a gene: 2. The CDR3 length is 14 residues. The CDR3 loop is CASSYAGGDQPQHF. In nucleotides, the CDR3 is TGTGCCAGCAGTTACGCAGGGGGCGATCAGCCCCAGCATTTT.

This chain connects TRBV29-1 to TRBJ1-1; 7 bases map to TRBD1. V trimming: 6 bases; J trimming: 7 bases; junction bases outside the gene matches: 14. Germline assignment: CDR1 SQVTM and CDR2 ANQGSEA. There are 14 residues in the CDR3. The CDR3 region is CSVDIGQVVNEAFF. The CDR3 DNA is TGCAGCGTGGATATAGGACAGGTTGTTAATGAAGCTTTCTTT.

This chain's CDR3 is CASSQERQSYEQYF. The CDR3 nucleotides are TGCGCCAGCAGCCAAGAGCGGCAATCCTACGAGCAGTACTTC. V is TRBV1 and J is TRBJ2-7; TRBD2, the D gene given by the table, was not confirmed from the DNA. TRBV1 is flagged as a pseudogene. This CDR3 has 14 amino acids.

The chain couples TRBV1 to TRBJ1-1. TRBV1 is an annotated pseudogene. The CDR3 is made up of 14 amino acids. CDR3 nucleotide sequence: TGCGCCAGCAGCCAAGATAGGCGTTACACTGAAGCTTTCTTT. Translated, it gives CASSQDRRYTEAFF.

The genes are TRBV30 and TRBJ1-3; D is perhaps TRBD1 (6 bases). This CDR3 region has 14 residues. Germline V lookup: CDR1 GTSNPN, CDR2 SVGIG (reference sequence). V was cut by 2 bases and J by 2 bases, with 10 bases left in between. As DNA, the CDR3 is TGTGCCTGGAGTATCTCAGGGGCTGGAAACACCATATATTTT. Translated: CAWSISGAGNTIYF.

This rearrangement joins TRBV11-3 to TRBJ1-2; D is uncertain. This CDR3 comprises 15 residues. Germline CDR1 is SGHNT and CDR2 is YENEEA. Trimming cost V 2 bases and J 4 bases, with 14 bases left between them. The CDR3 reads CASSLRSGGLYGYTF. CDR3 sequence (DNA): TGTGCCAGCAGCTTACGATCTGGAGGGCTCTATGGCTACACCTTC.

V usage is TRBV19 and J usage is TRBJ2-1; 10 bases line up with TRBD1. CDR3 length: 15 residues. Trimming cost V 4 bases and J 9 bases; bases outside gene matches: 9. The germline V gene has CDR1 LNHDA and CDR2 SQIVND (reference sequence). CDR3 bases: TGTGCCAGTAGTACTTCGGGGACAGGGGCGGGTGAGCAGTTCTTC. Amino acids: CASSTSGTGAGEQFF.

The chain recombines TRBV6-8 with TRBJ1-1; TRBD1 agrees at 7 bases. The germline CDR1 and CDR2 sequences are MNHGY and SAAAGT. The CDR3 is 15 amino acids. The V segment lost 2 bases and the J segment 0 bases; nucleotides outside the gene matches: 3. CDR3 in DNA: TGTGCCAGCAGTTACGGGACAGACCTGAACACTGAAGCTTTCTTT. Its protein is CASSYGTDLNTEAFF.

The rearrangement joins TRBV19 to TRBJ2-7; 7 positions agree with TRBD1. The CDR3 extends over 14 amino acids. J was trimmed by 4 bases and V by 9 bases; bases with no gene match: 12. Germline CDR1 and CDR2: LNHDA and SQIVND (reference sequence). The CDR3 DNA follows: TGTGCCAGCTCGTCCGCCGGGACAGCATACGAGCAGTACTTC. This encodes CASSSAGTAYEQYF. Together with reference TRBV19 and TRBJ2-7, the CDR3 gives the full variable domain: DGGITQSPKYLFRKEGQNVTLSCEQNLNHDAMYWYRQDPGQGLRLIYYSQIVNDFQKGDIAEGYSVSREKKESFPLTVTSAQKNPTAFYLCASSSAGTAYEQYFGPGTRLTVT.

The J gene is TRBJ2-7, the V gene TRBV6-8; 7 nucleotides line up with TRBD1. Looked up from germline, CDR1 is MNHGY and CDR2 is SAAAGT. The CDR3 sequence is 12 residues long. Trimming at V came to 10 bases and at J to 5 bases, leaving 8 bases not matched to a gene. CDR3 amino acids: CAIRDSAHEQYF. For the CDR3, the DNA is TGTGCCATCAGGGACAGTGCCCACGAGCAGTACTTC.

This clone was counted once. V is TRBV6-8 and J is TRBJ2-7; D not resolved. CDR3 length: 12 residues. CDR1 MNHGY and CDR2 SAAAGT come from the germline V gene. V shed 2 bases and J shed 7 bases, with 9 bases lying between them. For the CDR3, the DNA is TGTGCCAGCAGTTACGGATTGAGGGAGCAGTACTTC. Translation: CASSYGLREQYF.

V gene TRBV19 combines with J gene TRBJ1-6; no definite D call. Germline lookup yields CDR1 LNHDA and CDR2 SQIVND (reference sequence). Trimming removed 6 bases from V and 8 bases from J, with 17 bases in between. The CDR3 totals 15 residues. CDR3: CASRGKGAEDSPLHF. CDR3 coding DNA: TGTGCCAGTAGGGGGAAGGGCGCGGAAGATTCACCCCTCCACTTT. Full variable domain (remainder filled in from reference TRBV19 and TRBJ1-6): DGGITQSPKYLFRKEGQNVTLSCEQNLNHDAMYWYRQDPGQGLRLIYYSQIVNDFQKGDIAEGYSVSREKKESFPLTVTSAQKNPTAFYLCASRGKGAEDSPLHFGNGTRLTVT.

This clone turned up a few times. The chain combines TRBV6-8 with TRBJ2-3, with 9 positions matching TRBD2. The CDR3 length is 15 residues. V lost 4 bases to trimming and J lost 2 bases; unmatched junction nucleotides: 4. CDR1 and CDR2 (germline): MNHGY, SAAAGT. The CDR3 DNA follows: TGTGCCAGCAGTTTTAGCGGGGGCTTCACAGATACGCAGTATTTT. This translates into CASSFSGGFTDTQYF.

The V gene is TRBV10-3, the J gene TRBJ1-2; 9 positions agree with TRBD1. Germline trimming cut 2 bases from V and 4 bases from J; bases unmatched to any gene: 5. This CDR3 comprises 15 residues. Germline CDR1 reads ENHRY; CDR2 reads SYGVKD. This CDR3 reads CAISEGTGKIYGYTF. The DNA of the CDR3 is TGTGCCATCAGTGAGGGGACAGGGAAAATCTATGGCTACACCTTC.

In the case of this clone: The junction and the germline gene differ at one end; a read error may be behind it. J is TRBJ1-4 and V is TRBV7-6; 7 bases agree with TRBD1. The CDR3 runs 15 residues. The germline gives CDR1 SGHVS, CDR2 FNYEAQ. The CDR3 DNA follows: TGTGCTAGCAGCTTACGACAGGGAGGTGATGAAAAACTGTTTTTT. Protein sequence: CASSLRQGGDEKLFF.

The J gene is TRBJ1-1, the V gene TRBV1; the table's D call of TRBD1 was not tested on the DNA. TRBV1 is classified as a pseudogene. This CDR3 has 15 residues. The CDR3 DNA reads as TGCGCCAGCAGCCAACCGGACAGGGGGAACACTGAAGCTTTCTTT. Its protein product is CASSQPDRGNTEAFF.

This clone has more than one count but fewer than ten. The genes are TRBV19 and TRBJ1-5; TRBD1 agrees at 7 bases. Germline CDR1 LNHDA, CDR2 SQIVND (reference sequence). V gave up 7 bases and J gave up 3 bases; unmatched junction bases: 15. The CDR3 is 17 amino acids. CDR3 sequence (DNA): TGTGCCAGTAAGGTGGTGCAGCCGACAGGGCTCAATCAGCCCCAGCATTTT. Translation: CASKVVQPTGLNQPQHF.

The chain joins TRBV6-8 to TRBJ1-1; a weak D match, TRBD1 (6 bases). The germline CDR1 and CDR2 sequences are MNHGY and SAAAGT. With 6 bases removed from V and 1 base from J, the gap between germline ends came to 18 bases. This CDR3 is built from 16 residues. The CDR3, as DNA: TGTGCCAGCAGACCCGTGGACAGAGCCAAGAACACTGAAGCTTTCTTT. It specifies CASRPVDRAKNTEAFF.